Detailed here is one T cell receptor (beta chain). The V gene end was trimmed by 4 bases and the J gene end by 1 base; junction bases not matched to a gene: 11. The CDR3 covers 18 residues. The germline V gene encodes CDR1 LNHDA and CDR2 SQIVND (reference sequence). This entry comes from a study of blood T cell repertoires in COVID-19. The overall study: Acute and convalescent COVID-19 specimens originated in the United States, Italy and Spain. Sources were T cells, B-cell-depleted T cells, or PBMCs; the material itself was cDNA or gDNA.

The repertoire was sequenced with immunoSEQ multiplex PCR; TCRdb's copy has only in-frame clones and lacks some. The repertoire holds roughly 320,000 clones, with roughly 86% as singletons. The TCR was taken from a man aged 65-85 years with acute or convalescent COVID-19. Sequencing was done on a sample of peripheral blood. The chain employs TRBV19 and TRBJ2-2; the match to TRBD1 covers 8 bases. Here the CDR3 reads CASSKRRLTGVNTGELFF. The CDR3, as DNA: TGTGCCAGTAGTAAACGCAGATTGACAGGGGTGAACACCGGGGAGCTGTTTTTT.